This T cell receptor (beta chain) was identified in a study of T-cell memory formation after mild COVID-19. Study-level background: Largely donor-specific sequence clusters came from two donors. Study-level results: A subset of responding clones appeared in pre-infection memory, suggesting cross-reactive memory joined.

The V gene's germline CDR1 is SGHRS and CDR2 YFSETQ. CDR3 size: 15 residues. The J segment lost 4 bases and the V segment lost 0 bases, leaving 4 bases of the junction unmatched. TCRdb recomputed calls from the 5' RACE reads with MiXCR, one row per CDR3 protein. The sample includes hundreds of thousands of distinct CDR3 sequences, 20% of them seen just once. The table lists this clonotype with a few counts. Its matching antigen is unknown. The rearrangement joins TRBV5-1 to TRBJ1-2, with 9 bases identical to TRBD1. The receptor was derived from an adult woman who had mild COVID-19 (a few samples of this study predate the infection). Cell type and time point are not known. The sample taken for sequencing was PBMCs or a T cell subset sorted from them (not recorded which). The CDR3 nucleotides read TGCGCCAGCAGCTTGGATGGGACAGGGCCCTATGGCTACACCTTC. As protein: CASSLDGTGPYGYTF.